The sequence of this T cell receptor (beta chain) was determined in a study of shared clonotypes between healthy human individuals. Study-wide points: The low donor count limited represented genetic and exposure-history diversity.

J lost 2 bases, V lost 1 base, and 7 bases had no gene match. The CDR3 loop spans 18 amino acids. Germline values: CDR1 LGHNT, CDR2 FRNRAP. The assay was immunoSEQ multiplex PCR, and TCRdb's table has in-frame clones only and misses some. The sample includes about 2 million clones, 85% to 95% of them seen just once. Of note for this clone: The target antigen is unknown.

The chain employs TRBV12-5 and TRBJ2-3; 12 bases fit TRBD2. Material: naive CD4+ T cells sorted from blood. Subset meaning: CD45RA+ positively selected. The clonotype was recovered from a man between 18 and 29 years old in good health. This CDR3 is CASGLGRTSGDLTDTQYF. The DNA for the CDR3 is TGTGCTAGTGGTTTGGGCCGGACTAGCGGGGACCTCACAGATACGCAGTATTTT.